This T cell receptor (beta chain) was recovered during a study of T cell responses to AZD1222 COVID-19 vaccine. The assay was immunoSEQ multiplex PCR, and TCRdb's table has in-frame clones only and misses some. The sample has more than 85,000 clones, 87% seen once. In regard to this clone: What it binds is not known.

Study-level points and caveats: Seropositive at baseline were only a handful of AZD1222 recipients. Regions 160-218 and 743-854 held dominance among vaccine-associated CD4 TCRs, which spanned spike. The donor group comprised mostly white British people and more females; the analysis possibly underestimated clonal diversity. A reported finding is that nearly half of spike-specific TCRs target unmutated variant regions.

The sample here was peripheral blood, taken on day 0 of AZD1222 vaccination. This receptor was taken from an adult in good health.

Here the CDR3 DNA reads TGTGCCAGCAGTTACTCGATGGTTGGGGGCACAGATACGCAGTATTTT. Its translation: CASSYSMVGGTDTQYF. The chain couples TRBV6-2 or TRBV6-3 to TRBJ2-3; D call uncertain. V was clipped by 0 bases and J by 1 base, with 11 bases between them. This CDR3 region has 16 residues. Germline CDR1 MNHEY, CDR2 SVGEGT.